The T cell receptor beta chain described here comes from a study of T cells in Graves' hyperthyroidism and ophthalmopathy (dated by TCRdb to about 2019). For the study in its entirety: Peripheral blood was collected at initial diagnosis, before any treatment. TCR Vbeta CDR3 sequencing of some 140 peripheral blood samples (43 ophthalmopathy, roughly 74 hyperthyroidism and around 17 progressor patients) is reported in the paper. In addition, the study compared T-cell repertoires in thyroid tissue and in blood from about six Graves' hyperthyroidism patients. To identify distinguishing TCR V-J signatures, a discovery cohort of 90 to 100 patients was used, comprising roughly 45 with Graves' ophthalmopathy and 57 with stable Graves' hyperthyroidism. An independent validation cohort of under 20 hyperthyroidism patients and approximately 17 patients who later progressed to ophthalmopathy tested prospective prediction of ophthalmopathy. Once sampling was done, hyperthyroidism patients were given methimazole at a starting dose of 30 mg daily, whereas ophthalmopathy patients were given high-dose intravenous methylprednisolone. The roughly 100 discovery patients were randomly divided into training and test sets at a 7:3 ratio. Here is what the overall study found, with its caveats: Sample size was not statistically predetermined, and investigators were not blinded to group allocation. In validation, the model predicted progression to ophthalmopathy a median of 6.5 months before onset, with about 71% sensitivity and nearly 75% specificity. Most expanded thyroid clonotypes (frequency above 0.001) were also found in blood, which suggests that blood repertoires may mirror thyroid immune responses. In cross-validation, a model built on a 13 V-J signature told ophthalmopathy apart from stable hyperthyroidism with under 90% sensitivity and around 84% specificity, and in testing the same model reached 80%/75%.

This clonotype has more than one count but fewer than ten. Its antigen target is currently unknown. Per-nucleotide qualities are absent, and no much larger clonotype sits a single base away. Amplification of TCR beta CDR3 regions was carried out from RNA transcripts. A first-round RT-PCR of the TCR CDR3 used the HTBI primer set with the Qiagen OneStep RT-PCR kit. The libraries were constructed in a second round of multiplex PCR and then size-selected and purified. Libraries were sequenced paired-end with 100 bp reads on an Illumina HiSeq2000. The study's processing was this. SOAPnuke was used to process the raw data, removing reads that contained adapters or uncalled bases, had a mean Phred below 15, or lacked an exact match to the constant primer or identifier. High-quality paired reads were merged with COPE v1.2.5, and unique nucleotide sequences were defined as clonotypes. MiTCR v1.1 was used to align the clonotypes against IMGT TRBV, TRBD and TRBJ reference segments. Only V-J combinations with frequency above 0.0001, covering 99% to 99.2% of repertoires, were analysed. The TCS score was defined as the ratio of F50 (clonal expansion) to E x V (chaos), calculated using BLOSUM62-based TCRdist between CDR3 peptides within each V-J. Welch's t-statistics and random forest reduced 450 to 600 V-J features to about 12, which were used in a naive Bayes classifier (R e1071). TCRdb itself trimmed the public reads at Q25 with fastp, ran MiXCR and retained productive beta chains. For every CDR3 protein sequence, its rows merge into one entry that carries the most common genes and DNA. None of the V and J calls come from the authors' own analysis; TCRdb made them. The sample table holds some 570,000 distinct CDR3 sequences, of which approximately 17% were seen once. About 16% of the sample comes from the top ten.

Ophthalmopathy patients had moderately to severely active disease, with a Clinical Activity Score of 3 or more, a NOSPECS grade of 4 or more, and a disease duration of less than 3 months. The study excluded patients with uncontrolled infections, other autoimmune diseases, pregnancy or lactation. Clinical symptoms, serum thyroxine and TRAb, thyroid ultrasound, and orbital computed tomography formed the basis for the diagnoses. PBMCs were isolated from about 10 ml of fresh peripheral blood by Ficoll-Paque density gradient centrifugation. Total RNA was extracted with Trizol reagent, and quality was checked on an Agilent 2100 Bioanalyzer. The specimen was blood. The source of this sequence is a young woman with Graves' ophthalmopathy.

The sequence in DNA is TGTGCCAGCAGTCTTCCCGACCGCGCCGGGGAGCTGTTTTTT. It codes for CASSLPDRAGELFF. Here the chain combines TRBV27 and TRBJ2-2; no confident D gene assignment can be made. Including cysteine and phenylalanine, the CDR3 has 14 amino acids. Only CDR3 DNA remains: 42 bases, in frame from the first base. CDR1 MNHEY and CDR2 SMNVEV are derived from the germline V gene (reference sequence). The junction carries 13 bases between V and J, which are trimmed by 5 bases and 6 bases respectively.